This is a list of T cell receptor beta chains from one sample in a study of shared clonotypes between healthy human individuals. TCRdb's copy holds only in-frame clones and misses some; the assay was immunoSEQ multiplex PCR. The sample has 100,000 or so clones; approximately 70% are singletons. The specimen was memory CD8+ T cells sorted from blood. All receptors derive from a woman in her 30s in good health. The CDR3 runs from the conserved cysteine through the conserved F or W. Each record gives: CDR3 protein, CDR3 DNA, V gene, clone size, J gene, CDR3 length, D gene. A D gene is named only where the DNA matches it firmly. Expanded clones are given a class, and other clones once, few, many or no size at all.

cdr3_aa: CASSRRQYNQPQHF
cdr3_nt: TGTGCCAGCAGTCGTCGACAGTACAATCAGCCCCAGCATTTT
v_call: TRBV6-5
clone_size: few
j_call: TRBJ1-5
cdr3_length: 14
d_call: .

cdr3_aa: CASSATWTGFPYEQYF
cdr3_nt: TGTGCCAGCAGTGCGACCTGGACAGGGTTCCCCTACGAGCAGTACTTC
v_call: TRBV27
clone_size: .
j_call: TRBJ2-7
cdr3_length: 16
d_call: TRBD1

cdr3_aa: CASSLGQQETQYF
cdr3_nt: TGTGCCAGCAGCTTAGGCCAACAAGAGACCCAGTACTTC
v_call: TRBV11-3
clone_size: .
j_call: TRBJ2-5
cdr3_length: 13
d_call: .

cdr3_aa: CAISQAQGIRAYEQYF
cdr3_nt: TGTGCCATCAGTCAAGCCCAGGGGATTCGTGCCTACGAGCAGTACTTC
v_call: TRBV10-3
clone_size: few
j_call: TRBJ2-7
cdr3_length: 16
d_call: .

cdr3_aa: CASSPKETQYF
cdr3_nt: TGTGCCAGCAGCCCAAAAGAGACCCAGTACTTC
v_call: TRBV11-2
clone_size: .
j_call: TRBJ2-5
cdr3_length: 11
d_call: .

cdr3_aa: CASSQGLAGGGETQYF
cdr3_nt: TGCGCCAGCAGCCAAGGACTAGCGGGAGGTGGGGAGACCCAGTACTTC
v_call: TRBV4-1
clone_size: .
j_call: TRBJ2-5
cdr3_length: 16
d_call: TRBD2

cdr3_aa: CASSLEGQRGQPQHF
cdr3_nt: TGCGCCAGCAGCTTGGAGGGACAACGGGGTCAGCCCCAGCATTTT
v_call: TRBV5-1
clone_size: .
j_call: TRBJ1-5
cdr3_length: 15
d_call: .

cdr3_aa: CASTLYRGSNQPQHF
cdr3_nt: TGTGCCAGCACTCTCTATCGGGGTAGCAATCAGCCCCAGCATTTT
v_call: TRBV2
clone_size: .
j_call: TRBJ1-5
cdr3_length: 15
d_call: .

cdr3_aa: CASRLLGQGIGEQYF
cdr3_nt: TGTGCCAGCCGCTTACTGGGACAGGGAATTGGCGAGCAGTACTTC
v_call: TRBV5-8
clone_size: .
j_call: TRBJ2-7
cdr3_length: 15
d_call: TRBD1

cdr3_aa: CSRIGVSYEQYF
cdr3_nt: TGTTCGCGGATTGGCGTTTCCTACGAGCAGTACTTC
v_call: TRBV5-3
clone_size: .
j_call: TRBJ2-7
cdr3_length: 12
d_call: .

cdr3_aa: CASSPRTGVGQETQYF
cdr3_nt: TGTGCCAGCAGCCCCAGGACAGGGGTCGGCCAAGAGACCCAGTACTTC
v_call: TRBV7-9
clone_size: few
j_call: TRBJ2-5
cdr3_length: 16
d_call: TRBD1

cdr3_aa: CASTPRASNQPQHF
cdr3_nt: TGTGCCAGCACCCCCCGGGCCTCCAATCAGCCCCAGCATTTT
v_call: TRBV28
clone_size: .
j_call: TRBJ1-5
cdr3_length: 14
d_call: .

cdr3_aa: CASYPRDRFYTGELFF
cdr3_nt: TGTGCCAGCTATCCCCGGGACAGATTTTACACCGGGGAGCTGTTTTTT
v_call: TRBV27
clone_size: few
j_call: TRBJ2-2
cdr3_length: 16
d_call: TRBD1

cdr3_aa: CASARAGDSYEQYF
cdr3_nt: TGCGCCAGCGCGAGAGCGGGAGATAGTTACGAGCAGTACTTC
v_call: TRBV10-2
clone_size: .
j_call: TRBJ2-7
cdr3_length: 14
d_call: TRBD2

cdr3_aa: CASSVGVTSGYEQYF
cdr3_nt: TGTGCCAGCAGCGTAGGAGTAACTAGCGGCTACGAGCAGTACTTC
v_call: TRBV9
clone_size: once
j_call: TRBJ2-7
cdr3_length: 15
d_call: TRBD2

cdr3_aa: CAASSGQGFGEQYF
cdr3_nt: TGTGCCGCATCCTCGGGACAGGGCTTTGGTGAGCAGTACTTC
v_call: TRBV27
clone_size: once
j_call: TRBJ2-7
cdr3_length: 14
d_call: TRBD1

cdr3_aa: CASRGSGTGELFF
cdr3_nt: TGCGCCAGTCGCGGGAGCGGAACCGGGGAGCTGTTTTTT
v_call: TRBV4-1
clone_size: many
j_call: TRBJ2-2
cdr3_length: 13
d_call: TRBD2

cdr3_aa: CASSIWSGSNQPQHF
cdr3_nt: TGTGCCAGTAGTATATGGTCAGGTAGCAATCAGCCCCAGCATTTT
v_call: TRBV19
clone_size: few
j_call: TRBJ1-5
cdr3_length: 15
d_call: .

cdr3_aa: CASSRPPGQGTDTQYF
cdr3_nt: TGTGCCAGTAGTAGACCACCGGGACAGGGCACAGATACGCAGTATTTT
v_call: TRBV19
clone_size: .
j_call: TRBJ2-3
cdr3_length: 16
d_call: TRBD1

cdr3_aa: CASSEGTGTTGELFF
cdr3_nt: TGTGCCAGCAGTGAAGGGACAGGGACTACCGGGGAGCTGTTTTTT
v_call: TRBV6-1
clone_size: .
j_call: TRBJ2-2
cdr3_length: 15
d_call: TRBD1

cdr3_aa: CASSPGHEQYF
cdr3_nt: TGTGCCAGCAGCCCCGGGCACGAGCAGTACTTC
v_call: TRBV9
clone_size: few
j_call: TRBJ2-7
cdr3_length: 11
d_call: .

cdr3_aa: CASSLDTVQAFF
cdr3_nt: TGTGCCAGCAGCTTGGACACAGTGCAAGCTTTCTTT
v_call: TRBV5-5
clone_size: .
j_call: TRBJ1-1
cdr3_length: 12
d_call: .

cdr3_aa: CASSLGRTNEKLFF
cdr3_nt: TGTGCCAGCAGCTTGGGGAGGACTAATGAAAAACTGTTTTTT
v_call: TRBV7-8
clone_size: .
j_call: TRBJ1-4
cdr3_length: 14
d_call: .

cdr3_aa: CASSERVSGTGMSEAFF
cdr3_nt: TGTGCCAGCAGTGAAAGGGTTTCCGGGACAGGGATGTCTGAAGCTTTCTTT
v_call: TRBV25-1
clone_size: few
j_call: TRBJ1-1
cdr3_length: 17
d_call: TRBD1

cdr3_aa: CASSTGTSGRRYEQYF
cdr3_nt: TGTGCCAGCAGTACCGGGACTAGCGGGAGAAGGTACGAGCAGTACTTC
v_call: TRBV27
clone_size: .
j_call: TRBJ2-7
cdr3_length: 16
d_call: TRBD2

cdr3_aa: CASSLRQVFSDTQYF
cdr3_nt: TGTGCCAGCAGTTTAAGGCAGGTGTTCTCAGATACGCAGTATTTT
v_call: TRBV27
clone_size: once
j_call: TRBJ2-3
cdr3_length: 15
d_call: .

cdr3_aa: CATGRGETQYF
cdr3_nt: TGTGCCACGGGCAGAGGAGAGACCCAGTACTTC
v_call: TRBV19
clone_size: .
j_call: TRBJ2-5
cdr3_length: 11
d_call: .

cdr3_aa: CTSSQEGLCTDTQYF
cdr3_nt: TGCACCAGCAGCCAAGAAGGCCTTTGCACAGATACGCAGTATTTT
v_call: TRBV1
clone_size: few
j_call: TRBJ2-3
cdr3_length: 15
d_call: .

cdr3_aa: CASSVDAGELFF
cdr3_nt: TGTGCCAGCAGCGTAGACGCCGGGGAGCTGTTTTTT
v_call: TRBV9
clone_size: .
j_call: TRBJ2-2
cdr3_length: 12
d_call: .

cdr3_aa: CASSGQGAFHEQFF
cdr3_nt: TGTGCCAGCAGTGGACAGGGGGCTTTTCATGAGCAGTTCTTC
v_call: TRBV2
clone_size: .
j_call: TRBJ2-1
cdr3_length: 14
d_call: TRBD1

cdr3_aa: CASTVGGTYNEQFF
cdr3_nt: TGTGCCAGCACGGTTGGGGGGACCTACAATGAGCAGTTCTTC
v_call: TRBV27
clone_size: once
j_call: TRBJ2-1
cdr3_length: 14
d_call: .

cdr3_aa: CASSETSQGYGQPQHF
cdr3_nt: TGTGCCAGCAGTGAAACAAGTCAGGGTTATGGTCAGCCCCAGCATTTT
v_call: TRBV2
clone_size: many
j_call: TRBJ1-5
cdr3_length: 16
d_call: .

cdr3_aa: CASSSMDRNTEAFF
cdr3_nt: TGTGCCAGCAGCTCAATGGACAGGAACACTGAAGCTTTCTTT
v_call: TRBV12-1
clone_size: .
j_call: TRBJ1-1
cdr3_length: 14
d_call: .